The 10 T cell receptor beta chains in this list originate from one sample, sequenced in a study of blood T cell repertoires in COVID-19. Generated by immunoSEQ multiplex PCR, the TCRdb table keeps only in-frame clones and is missing some. This sample yields roughly 300,000 clones, of which roughly 90% are seen a single time; under 3% belongs to the top ten. The sequencing input was PBMCs or T cells enriched from blood (not recorded which). The receptors originated from a woman in her 40s with acute COVID-19.

CDR3 in DNA: TGCGCCAGCAGCCAAGATCTCGGGACAGGGTTGCGCGAGCAGTACTTC. Residues: CASSQDLGTGLREQYF. The V and J genes are TRBV4-1 and TRBJ2-7, with 9 bases aligning to TRBD1. This CDR3 has 16 residues. V shed 0 bases and J 6 bases; nucleotides not matched to a gene: 9. CDR1 is MGHRA, CDR2 YSYEKL, per germline.

The gene calls are TRBV3-1 (or the pseudogene TRBV3-2) and TRBJ2-7; TRBD2 might be the D (7 bases). The CDR3 consists of 14 residues. V dropped 4 bases and J dropped 1 base, with 11 bases sitting between them. Germline assignment: CDR1 LGHDT and CDR2 YNNKEL (reference sequence). The CDR3 region is CASSRGGGSYEQYF. The CDR3 region has the DNA TGTGCCAGCAGCCGGGGAGGGGGGTCCTACGAGCAGTACTTC.

The rearrangement joins TRBV18 to TRBJ1-2; a weak D match, TRBD1 (5 bases). This CDR3 is built from 16 residues. Germline V gene sequence: CDR1 KGHSH, CDR2 LQKENI. The V end was cut by 6 bases, the J end by 4 bases, with 21 bases between. CDR3 in amino acids: CASSPFGGNEGYGYTF. CDR3 nucleotide sequence: TGTGCCAGCTCCCCCTTTGGGGGGAACGAGGGCTATGGCTACACCTTC.

The rearrangement joins TRBV6-5 to TRBJ1-4; possible D gene TRBD1, 6 bases. The V end was cut by 1 base, the J end by 4 bases, with 10 bases between. Per the germline V gene, CDR1 is MNHEY and CDR2 is SVGAGI. The CDR3 runs 15 residues. CDR3: CASSYLGANNEKLFF. DNA for the CDR3: TGTGCCAGCAGTTACTTGGGGGCGAATAATGAAAAACTGTTTTTT.

V and J are TRBV6-5 and TRBJ2-1; a possible D gene is TRBD1 (6 bases). Germline V gene lookup returns CDR1 MNHEY and CDR2 SVGAGI. The CDR3 runs 12 residues. V was pared by 0 bases and J by 10 bases, with 7 bases between. CDR3 region: CASSYSDREQFF. The CDR3 nucleotides are TGTGCCAGCAGTTACTCAGACAGGGAGCAGTTCTTC.

This clone has just a few counts. The J gene is TRBJ1-1, the V gene TRBV21-1; TRBD1 is the table's D call and was not checked against the DNA. TRBV21-1 has pseudogene status. This CDR3 has 20 residues. The CDR3 DNA follows: TGTGCCAGCAGCTCGCGAATCCGGGACAAGAACCACCCCAAGAACACTGAAGCTTTCTTT. As protein: CASSSRIRDKNHPKNTEAFF.

The V and J genes are TRBV18 and TRBJ1-2; TRBD1 might be the D (5 bases). V was cut by 6 bases and J by 8 bases, with 19 bases left in between. Germline V gene lookup returns CDR1 KGHSH and CDR2 LQKENI. This CDR3 spans 14 amino acids. CDR3: CASSPSRAGVGYTF. The CDR3 coding sequence is TGTGCCAGCTCGCCTAGCAGGGCGGGGGTCGGCTACACCTTC.

The chain combines TRBV19 with TRBJ1-5, with 11 bases fitting TRBD1. Germline CDR1 reads LNHDA; CDR2 reads SQIVND (reference sequence). Trimming removed 6 bases from V and 5 bases from J; junction bases left unmatched: 3. The CDR3 consists of 14 residues. CDR3 protein: CASRGTGGDQPQHF. The CDR3 nucleotides read TGTGCCAGTAGGGGGACAGGGGGAGATCAGCCCCAGCATTTT.

The V gene is TRBV28, the J gene TRBJ1-1; D may be TRBD1 (6 bases). This CDR3 spans 15 amino acids. Per the germline V gene, CDR1 is MDHEN and CDR2 is SYDVKM. V lost 2 bases and J 0 bases, leaving 10 bases between the germline ends. CDR3 in DNA: TGTGCCAGCAGTTTACGGACAGACATGAACACTGAAGCTTTCTTT. Translating it yields CASSLRTDMNTEAFF.

The chain couples TRBV19 to TRBJ2-1, with 12 bases fitting TRBD2. Germline V gives CDR1 LNHDA, CDR2 SQIVND (reference sequence). The V segment lost 5 bases and the J segment 0 bases; nucleotides outside the gene matches: 5. This CDR3 spans 17 amino acids. CDR3 protein: CASSPRTSGVSYNEQFF. The DNA of the CDR3 is TGTGCCAGTAGTCCCCGGACTAGCGGGGTCTCCTACAATGAGCAGTTCTTC.